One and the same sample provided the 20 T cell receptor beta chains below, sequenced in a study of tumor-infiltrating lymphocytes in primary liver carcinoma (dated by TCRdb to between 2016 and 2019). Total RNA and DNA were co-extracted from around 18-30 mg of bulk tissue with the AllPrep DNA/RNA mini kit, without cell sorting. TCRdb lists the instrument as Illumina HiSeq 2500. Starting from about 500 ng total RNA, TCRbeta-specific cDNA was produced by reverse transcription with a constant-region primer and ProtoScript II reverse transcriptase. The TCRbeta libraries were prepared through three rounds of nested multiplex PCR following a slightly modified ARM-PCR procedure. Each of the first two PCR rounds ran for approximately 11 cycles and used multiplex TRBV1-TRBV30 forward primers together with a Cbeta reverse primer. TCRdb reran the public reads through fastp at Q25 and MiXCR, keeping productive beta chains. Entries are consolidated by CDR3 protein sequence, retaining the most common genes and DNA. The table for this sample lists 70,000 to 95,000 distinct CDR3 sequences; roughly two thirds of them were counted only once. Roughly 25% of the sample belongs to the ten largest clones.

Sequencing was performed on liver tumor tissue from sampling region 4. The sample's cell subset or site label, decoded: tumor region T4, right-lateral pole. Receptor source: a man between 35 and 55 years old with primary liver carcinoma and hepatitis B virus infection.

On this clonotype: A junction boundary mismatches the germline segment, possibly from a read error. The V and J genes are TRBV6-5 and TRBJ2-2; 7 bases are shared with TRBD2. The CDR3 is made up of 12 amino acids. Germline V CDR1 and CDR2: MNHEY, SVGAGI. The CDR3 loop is CASRGRGGVLFF. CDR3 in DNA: TGTGCCAGCAGGGGGAGGGGCGGGGTGCTGTTTTTT.

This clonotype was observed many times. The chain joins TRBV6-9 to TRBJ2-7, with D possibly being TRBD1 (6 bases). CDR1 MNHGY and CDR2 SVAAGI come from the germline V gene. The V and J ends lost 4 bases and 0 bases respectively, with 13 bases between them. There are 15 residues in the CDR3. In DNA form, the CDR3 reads TGTGCCAGCAGTTTCGACAGGTTAATCTCCTACGAGCAGTACTTC. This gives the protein CASSFDRLISYEQYF.

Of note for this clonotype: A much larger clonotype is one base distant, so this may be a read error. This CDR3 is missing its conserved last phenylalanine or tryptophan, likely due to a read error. CDR3 sequence reads: CASSDRPGPQHY. The DNA of the CDR3 is TGTGCCAGCAGTGACCGCCCGGGGCCCCAGCATTAT. The chain couples TRBV28 to TRBJ1-5; D remains unclear. The ends were cut back, 5 bases at V and 9 bases at J, with 11 bases in the middle. The CDR3 has 12 residues. Germline lookup yields CDR1 MDHEN and CDR2 SYDVKM.

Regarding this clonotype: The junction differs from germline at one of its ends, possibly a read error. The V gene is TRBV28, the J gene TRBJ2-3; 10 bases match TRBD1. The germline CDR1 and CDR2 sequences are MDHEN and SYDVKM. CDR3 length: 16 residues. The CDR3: CASSGSGDRGTDTQYF. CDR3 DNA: TGTGCCAGCAGTGGGTCTGGGGACAGGGGCACAGACACGCAGTATTTT.

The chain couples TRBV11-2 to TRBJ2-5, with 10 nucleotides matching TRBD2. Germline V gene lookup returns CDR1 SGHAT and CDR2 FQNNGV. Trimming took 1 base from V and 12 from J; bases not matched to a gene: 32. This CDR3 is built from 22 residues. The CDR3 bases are TGTGCCAGCAGCTTAGGGTTTTCTAGCGGGAGCTCCAAACCAAGGGCCTGGGAGACTAAGTACTTC. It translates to CASSLGFSSGSSKPRAWETKYF.

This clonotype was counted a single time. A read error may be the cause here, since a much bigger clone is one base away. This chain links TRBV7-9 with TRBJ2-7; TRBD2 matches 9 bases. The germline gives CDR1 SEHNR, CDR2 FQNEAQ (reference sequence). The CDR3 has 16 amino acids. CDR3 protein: CVSSPSSGRSSGEQYF. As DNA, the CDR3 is TGTGTCAGCAGCCCGAGTAGCGGGAGAAGCTCCGGGGAGCAGTACTTC.

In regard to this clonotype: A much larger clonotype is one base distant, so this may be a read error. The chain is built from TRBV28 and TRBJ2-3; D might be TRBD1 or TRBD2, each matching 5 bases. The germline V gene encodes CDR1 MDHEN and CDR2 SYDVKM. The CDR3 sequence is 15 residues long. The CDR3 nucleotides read TGTGCCAGCAGTCACCGGGACGTTAGCACAGATGCGCAGTATTTT. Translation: CASSHRDVSTDAQYF.

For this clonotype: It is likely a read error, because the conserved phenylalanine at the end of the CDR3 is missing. The CDR3 DNA reads as TGTGCCACCAGCTTAATCAGTGGGGGCAGTCGGCAAGAGACCCAGTACCTC. Translation: CATSLISGGSRQETQYL. The V call is TRBV11-2, the J call TRBJ2-5, with TRBD1 as a possible D gene (6 bases). This CDR3 has 17 residues. In germline, CDR1 is SGHAT, CDR2 FQNNGV.

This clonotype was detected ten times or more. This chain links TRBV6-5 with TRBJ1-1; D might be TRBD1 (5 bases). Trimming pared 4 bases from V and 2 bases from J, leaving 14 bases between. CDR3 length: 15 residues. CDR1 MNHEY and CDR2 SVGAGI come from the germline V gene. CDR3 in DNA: TGTGCCAGCAGTTCCCCCTCTGGACAAAACACTGAAGCTTTCTTT. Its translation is CASSSPSGQNTEAFF.

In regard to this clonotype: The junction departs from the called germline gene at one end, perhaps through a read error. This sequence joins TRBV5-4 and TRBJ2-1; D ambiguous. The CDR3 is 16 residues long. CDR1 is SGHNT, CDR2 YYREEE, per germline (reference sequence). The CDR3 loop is CASSPGSGRSYNEQSF. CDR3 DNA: TGTGCCAGCAGCCCCGGTTCGGGCAGATCCTATAATGAGCAGTCCTTC.

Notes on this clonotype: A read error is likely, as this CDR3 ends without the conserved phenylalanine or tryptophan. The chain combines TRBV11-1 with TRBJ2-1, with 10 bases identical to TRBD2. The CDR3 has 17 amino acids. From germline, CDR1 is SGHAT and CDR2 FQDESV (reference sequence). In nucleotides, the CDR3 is TGTGCCAGCAGCCTGGGCCTAGCGGGAGAAGTTGGCAATAAGCAGTTCCTC. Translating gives CASSLGLAGEVGNKQFL.

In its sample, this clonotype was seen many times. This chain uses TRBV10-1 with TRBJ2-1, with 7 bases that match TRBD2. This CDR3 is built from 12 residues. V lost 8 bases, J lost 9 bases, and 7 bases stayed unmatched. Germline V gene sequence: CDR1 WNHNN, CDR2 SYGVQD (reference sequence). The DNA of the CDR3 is TGCGCCAGCGGATGGGGCGGGGGTGAGCAGTTCTTC. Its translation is CASGWGGGEQFF.

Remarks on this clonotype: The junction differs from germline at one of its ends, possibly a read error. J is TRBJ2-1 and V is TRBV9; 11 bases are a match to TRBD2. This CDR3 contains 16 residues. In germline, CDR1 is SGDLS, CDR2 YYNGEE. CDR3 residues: CASSVDPSGGYNDQFF. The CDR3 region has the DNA TGTGCCAGCAGCGTAGACCCTAGCGGGGGGTACAATGATCAGTTCTTC.

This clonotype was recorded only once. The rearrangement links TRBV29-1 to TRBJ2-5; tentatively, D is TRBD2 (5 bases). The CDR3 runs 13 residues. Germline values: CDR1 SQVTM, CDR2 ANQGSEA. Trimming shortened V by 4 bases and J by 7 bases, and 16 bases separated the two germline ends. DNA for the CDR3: TGCAGCGTTGCGGCTAGCTCTTGGGTGACCCAGTACTTC. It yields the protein CSVAASSWVTQYF.

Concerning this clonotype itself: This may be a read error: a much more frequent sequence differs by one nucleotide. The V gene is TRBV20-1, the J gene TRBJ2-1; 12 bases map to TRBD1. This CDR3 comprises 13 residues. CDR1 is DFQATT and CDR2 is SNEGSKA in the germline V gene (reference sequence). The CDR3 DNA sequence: TGCAGTGCTAGGGGACAGGGGGCAAATGAGCACTTCTTC. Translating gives CSARGQGANEHFF.

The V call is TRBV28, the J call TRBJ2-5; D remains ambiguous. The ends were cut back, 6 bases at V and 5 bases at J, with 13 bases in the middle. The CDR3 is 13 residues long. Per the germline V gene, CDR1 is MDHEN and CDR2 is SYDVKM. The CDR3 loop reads CASSPDGRETQYF. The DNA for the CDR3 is TGTGCCAGCAGCCCGGACGGGCGGGAGACCCAGTACTTC.

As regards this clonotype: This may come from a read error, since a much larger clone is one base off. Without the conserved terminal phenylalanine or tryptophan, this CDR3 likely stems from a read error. The CDR3 is CASRQWNTDTQYL. Written as DNA, the CDR3 is TGTGCCAGCAGACAGTGGAACACAGATACGCAGTATCTT. The rearrangement links TRBV28 to TRBJ2-3; D is undetermined. CDR1 MDHEN and CDR2 SYDVKM come from the germline V gene. The CDR3 is 13 amino acids. Trimming shortened V by 6 bases and J by 2 bases, and 9 bases separated the two germline ends.

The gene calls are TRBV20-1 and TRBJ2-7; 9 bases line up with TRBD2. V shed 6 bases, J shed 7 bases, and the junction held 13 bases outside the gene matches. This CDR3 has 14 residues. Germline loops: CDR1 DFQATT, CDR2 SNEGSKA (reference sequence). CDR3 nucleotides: TGCAGTGCCAGTAGCGGGAGCCCAGCTAGGGAGCAGTACTTC. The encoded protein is CSASSGSPAREQYF.

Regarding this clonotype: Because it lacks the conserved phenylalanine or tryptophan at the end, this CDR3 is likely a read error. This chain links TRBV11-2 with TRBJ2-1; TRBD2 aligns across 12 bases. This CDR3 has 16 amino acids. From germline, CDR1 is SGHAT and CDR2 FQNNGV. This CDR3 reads CGSNFRLAGDFNEQFL. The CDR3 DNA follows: TGTGGCAGCAACTTTCGACTAGCGGGAGATTTCAATGAGCAGTTCCTC.

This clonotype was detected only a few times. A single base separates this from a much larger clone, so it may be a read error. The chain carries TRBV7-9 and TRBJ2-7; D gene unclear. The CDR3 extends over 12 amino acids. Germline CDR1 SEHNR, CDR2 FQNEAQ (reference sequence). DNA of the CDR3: TGTGCCAGCAGCTTAGTTGACAAGGAGCAGCACTTC. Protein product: CASSLVDKEQHF.